The following is a T cell receptor (beta chain) sequence with its context. The sample originates from a study of PD-L1 blockade in urothelial cancer. The data were produced by immunoSEQ multiplex PCR, yet TCRdb's version contains in-frame clones alone and is incomplete. The table shows about 55,000 clones, with roughly 77% occurring only once. Trimming removed 4 bases at V and 2 bases at J, with 12 bases between. The CDR3 sequence is 14 residues long. Looked up from germline, CDR1 is SGHDT and CDR2 is YYEEEE. The specimen comprised PBMCs, sampled around atezolizumab (anti-PD-L1) treatment. The V gene is TRBV5-6, the J gene TRBJ1-2, with a weak D call TRBD1 (6 bases). The TCR was taken from a man between 65 and 85 years old with urothelial cancer. The CDR3 is CASSRTASNYGYTF. The DNA of the CDR3 is TGTGCCAGCAGCCGGACAGCCTCAAACTATGGCTACACCTTC.